This record looks at one T cell receptor (beta chain) sequence and its context. The entry originates in a study of blood T cell repertoires in COVID-19. The wider study: There were acute and convalescent COVID-19 samples, and they came from the United States, Italy and Spain.

Under the authors' procedure: Using reference gene primer amplification, nucleated cell counts were estimated. Profiled with immunoSEQ multiplex PCR; TCRdb holds only in-frame clones, not every one. That table furnishes V, J and clone size, whereas the DNA furnished D and trimming. Of roughly 250,000 clones listed, more than 70% were seen once; the top ten hold around 2.5%. The CDR3 consists of 13 residues. Germline V gives CDR1 MDHEN, CDR2 SYDVKM. Trimming took off 7 bases at V and 4 bases at J, with 11 bases between the two ends. This receptor was obtained from a woman in her forties or fifties with acute or convalescent COVID-19. The sequenced material came from peripheral blood. The rearrangement joins TRBV28 to TRBJ1-3; D is undetermined. The CDR3 nucleotides are TGTGCCAGCAAAGTAGCGGCCGGAAACACCATATATTTT. Protein sequence: CASKVAAGNTIYF.